This TCR beta chain was captured by sequencing in a study of beta chain features in type 1 diabetes. Of the isolated RNA, all was reverse transcribed, and so the sequenced material was expressed TCRB transcripts. Some clones are missing from TCRdb's copy, which holds only in-frame ones; the method was immunoSEQ multiplex PCR. The sample lists 38,000 or so clones; almost 65% were seen once. V lost 7 bases and J lost 2, with 12 bases in between. The CDR3 sequence is 14 residues long. Germline CDR1 is MGHDK and CDR2 is SYGVNS. Only one heparinised blood draw was taken per donor, and its volume averaged around 110 mL. This clone came up a few times. The antigen remains undetermined. Study results and limitations: Type 1 diabetes patients showed fewer insertions and more deletions at VDJ junctions. The study found that naive, central memory and Treg TCRB repertoires appeared more similar in patients than in healthy donors.

This rearrangement joins TRBV25-1 to TRBJ2-1, with D possibly matching TRBD2 (6 bases). This TCR was sampled from a woman in her twenties or thirties in good health. Sequenced: Tregs from blood. The CDR3 DNA reads TGTGCCAGCATACCTGCGGGACCCTACAATGAGCAGTTCTTC. It codes for CASIPAGPYNEQFF.